This TCR beta chain was captured in a study of blood T cell repertoires in COVID-19 (dated by TCRdb to about 2020). Regarding the study in general: Samples from collaborators originated in the United States, Italy and Spain and spanned both the acute and convalescent phases of COVID-19. Sample metadata almost always included a de-identified subject ID, COVID-19 status, age in years and sex. Where available, HLA class I and class II types were obtained from metadata supplied by the sample provider rather than from assay-based typing. The samples were drawn from the first 160 participants of the ongoing ImmuneRACE study and from 950 to 1,500 subjects provided by 6 global collaborators. The prospective study material was composed of cDNA or gDNA derived from T cells, B-cell-depleted T cells, or PBMCs. Deeply sampled blood TCRbeta repertoires from subjects exposed to, actively infected with, or recovered from COVID-19 were included in the dataset. The repertoires were released in a freely available public database intended as a resource for research on the immune response to SARS-CoV-2. Beyond this particular receptor, the publication reports: The quantity of clinical and demographic metadata differed by source and by participant and was supplied without curation.

TCRbeta CDR3 regions were amplified from genomic DNA by means of the immunoSEQ Assay, a bias-controlled multiplex PCR. The source study handled its data this way. The number of nucleated cells in each sample was estimated from the amplification of reference gene primers within the assay. To quantify the absolute abundance of each unique TCRbeta CDR3 rearrangement, sequence reads were collapsed and filtered. For each sample, productive Simpson clonality was calculated as the square root of Simpson's diversity index over productive rearrangements. TCRdb obtained this table from immuneACCESS and retained in-frame rearrangements with V and J assigned. These tables miss some clones; where compared with another copy, unresolved V genes account for less than half of the shortfall, and the remainder is unexplained. The V and J calls and clone size are taken from that table; D and trimming were inferred from the DNA. This sample gives around 100,000 clones in total; 70% to 90% of them show up just once. Over 1.2% of the sample rests with the top ten.

About this clone itself: It has no known antigen specificity. Per-base quality was not reported, and no clone a single base away is much larger than it.

Whole blood was collected in K2EDTA tubes by collaborating institutions according to the institutions' own protocols. Collaborator samples were shipped for TCRbeta analysis as frozen whole blood, isolated PBMCs, or DNA extracted from either sample type. As encoded in the germline V gene (reference sequence), CDR1 is LNHNV while CDR2 is YYDKDF. Between the V and J ends, shortened by 3 bases and 5 bases respectively, the junction contains 12 bases. The cysteine opens and the phenylalanine closes a CDR3 of 14 amino acids. Only the CDR3 DNA is retained, 42 bases long and in frame from the first base. The clonotype originates from a man in his forties with acute or convalescent COVID-19. The specimen sequenced was peripheral blood. The rearranged segments are TRBV15 and TRBJ2-3; TRBD2 might be the D gene, on 5 matching bases. CDR3 reads: CATSRELGQDTQYF. Here is the DNA: TGTGCCACCAGCAGGGAACTAGGTCAAGATACGCAGTATTTT.